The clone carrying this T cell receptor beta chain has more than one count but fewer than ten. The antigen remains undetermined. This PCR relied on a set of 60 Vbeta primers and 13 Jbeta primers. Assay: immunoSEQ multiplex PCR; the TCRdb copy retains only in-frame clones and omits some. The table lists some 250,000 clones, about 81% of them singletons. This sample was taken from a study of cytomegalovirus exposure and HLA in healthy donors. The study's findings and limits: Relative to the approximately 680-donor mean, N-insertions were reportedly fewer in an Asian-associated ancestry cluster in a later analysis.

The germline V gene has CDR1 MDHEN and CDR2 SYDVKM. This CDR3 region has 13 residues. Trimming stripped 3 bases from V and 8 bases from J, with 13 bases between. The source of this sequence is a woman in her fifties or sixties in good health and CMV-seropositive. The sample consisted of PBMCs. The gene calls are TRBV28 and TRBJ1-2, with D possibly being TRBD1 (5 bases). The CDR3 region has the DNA TGTGCCAGCAGTTTGGGTACAGGCGAAGGCTACACCTTC. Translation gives CASSLGTGEGYTF.